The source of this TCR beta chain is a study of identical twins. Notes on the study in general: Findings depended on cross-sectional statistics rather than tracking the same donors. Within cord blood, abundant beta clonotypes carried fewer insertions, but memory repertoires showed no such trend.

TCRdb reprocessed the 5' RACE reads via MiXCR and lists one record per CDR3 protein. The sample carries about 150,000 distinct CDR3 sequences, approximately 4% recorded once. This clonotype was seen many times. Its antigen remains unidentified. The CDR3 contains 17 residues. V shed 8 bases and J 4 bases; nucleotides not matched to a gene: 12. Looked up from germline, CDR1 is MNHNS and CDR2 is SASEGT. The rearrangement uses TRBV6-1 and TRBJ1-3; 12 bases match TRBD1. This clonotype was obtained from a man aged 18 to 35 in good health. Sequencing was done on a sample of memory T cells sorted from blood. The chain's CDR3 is CASLRDRGPRAGNTIYF. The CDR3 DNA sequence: TGTGCCAGCCTCCGGGACAGGGGGCCGAGAGCGGGAAACACCATATATTTT.